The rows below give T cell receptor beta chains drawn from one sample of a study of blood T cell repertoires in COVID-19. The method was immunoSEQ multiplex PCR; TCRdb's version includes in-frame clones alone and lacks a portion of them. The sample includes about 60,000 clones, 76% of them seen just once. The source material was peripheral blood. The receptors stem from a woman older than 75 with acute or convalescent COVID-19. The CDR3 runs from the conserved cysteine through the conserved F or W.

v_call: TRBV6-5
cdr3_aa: CASSYSPDSSGNTIYF

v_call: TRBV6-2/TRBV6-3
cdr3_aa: CASSYSNRDLLITYNEQFF

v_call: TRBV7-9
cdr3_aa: CASSLVGGNTEAFF

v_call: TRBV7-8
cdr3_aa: CASSSDTLGQPQHF

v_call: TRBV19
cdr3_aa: CASSPAFGTGEETQYF

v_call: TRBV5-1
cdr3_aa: CASSPGGGYTEAFF

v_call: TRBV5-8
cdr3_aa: CASSPYGQGVDPGNTEAFF

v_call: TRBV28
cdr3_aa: CASNGGSYTF

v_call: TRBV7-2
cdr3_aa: CASTRWGGKFF

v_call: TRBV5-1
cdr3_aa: CASSLLSWETQYF

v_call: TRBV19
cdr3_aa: CASSTPGTIFYGYTF

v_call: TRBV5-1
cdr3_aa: CASSPGRNSGRDPDTQYF

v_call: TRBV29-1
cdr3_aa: CSAVGLAGRGGTDTQYF

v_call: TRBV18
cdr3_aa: CASSPPRTSGSSYEQYF

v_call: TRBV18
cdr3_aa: CASSPTLSSGGNYGYTF

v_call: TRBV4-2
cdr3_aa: CASSQDGAGGPYNEQFF

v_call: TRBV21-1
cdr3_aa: CASRSRNSNQPQHF

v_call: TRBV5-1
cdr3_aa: CASSLMGASPYEQYF

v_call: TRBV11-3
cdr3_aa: CASSPMSLSEQFF

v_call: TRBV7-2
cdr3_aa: CASSLAGVRGPNTEAFF

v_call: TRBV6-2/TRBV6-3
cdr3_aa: CASSDRVNEQFF

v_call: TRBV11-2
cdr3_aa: CASSLTQYSNQPQHF

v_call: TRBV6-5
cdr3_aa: CASSLALDFDTQYF

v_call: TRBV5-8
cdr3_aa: CASGKGGAQETQYF

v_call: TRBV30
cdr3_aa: CAWSNGQGFSEQYF

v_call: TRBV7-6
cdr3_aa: CASSLSYGGGGQETQYF

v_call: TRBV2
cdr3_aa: CASSDGGRSITDTQYF